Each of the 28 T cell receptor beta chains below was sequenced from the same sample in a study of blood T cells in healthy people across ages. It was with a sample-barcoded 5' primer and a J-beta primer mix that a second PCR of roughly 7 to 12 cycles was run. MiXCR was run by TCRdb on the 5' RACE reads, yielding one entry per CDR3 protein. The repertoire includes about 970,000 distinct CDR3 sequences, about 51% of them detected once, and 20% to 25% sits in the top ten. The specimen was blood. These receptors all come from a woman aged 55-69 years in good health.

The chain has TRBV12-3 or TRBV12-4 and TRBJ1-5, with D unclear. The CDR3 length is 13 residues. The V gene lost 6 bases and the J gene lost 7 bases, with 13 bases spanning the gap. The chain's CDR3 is CASSKAARQPQHF. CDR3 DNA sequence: TGTGCCAGCAGCAAGGCGGCGCGCCAGCCCCAGCATTTT.

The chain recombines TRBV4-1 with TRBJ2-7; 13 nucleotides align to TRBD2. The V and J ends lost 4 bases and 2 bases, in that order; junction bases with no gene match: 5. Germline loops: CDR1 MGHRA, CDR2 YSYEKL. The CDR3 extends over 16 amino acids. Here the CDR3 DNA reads TGCGCCAGCAGCCGCGGACTAGCGGGAGTCCCCTACGAGCAGTACTTC. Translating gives CASSRGLAGVPYEQYF.

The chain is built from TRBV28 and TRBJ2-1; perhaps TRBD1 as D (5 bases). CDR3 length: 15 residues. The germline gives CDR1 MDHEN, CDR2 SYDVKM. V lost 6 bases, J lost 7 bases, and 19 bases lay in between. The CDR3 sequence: CASSPTSLNRNEQFF. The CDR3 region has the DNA TGTGCCAGCAGCCCCACGAGTCTCAACAGGAATGAGCAGTTCTTC.

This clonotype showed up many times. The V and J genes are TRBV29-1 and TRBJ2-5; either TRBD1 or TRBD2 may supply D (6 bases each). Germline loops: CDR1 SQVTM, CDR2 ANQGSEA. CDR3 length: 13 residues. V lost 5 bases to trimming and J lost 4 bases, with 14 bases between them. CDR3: CSVLEGGRETQYF. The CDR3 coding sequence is TGCAGCGTTTTAGAAGGGGGGCGAGAGACCCAGTACTTC.

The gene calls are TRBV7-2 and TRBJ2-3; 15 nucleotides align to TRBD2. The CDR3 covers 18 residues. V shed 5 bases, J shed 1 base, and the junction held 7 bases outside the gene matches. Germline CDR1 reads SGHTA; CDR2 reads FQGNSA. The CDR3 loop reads CASSPGTSGRYGTDTQYF. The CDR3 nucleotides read TGTGCCAGCAGCCCGGGGACTAGCGGGAGGTACGGCACAGATACGCAGTATTTT.

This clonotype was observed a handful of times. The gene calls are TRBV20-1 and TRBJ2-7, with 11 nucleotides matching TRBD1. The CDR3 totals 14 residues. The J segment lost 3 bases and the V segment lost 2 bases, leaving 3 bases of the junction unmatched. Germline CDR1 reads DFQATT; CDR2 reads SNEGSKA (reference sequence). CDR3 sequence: CSARPGQGVYEQYF. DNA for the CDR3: TGCAGTGCTAGACCGGGACAGGGGGTCTACGAGCAGTACTTC.

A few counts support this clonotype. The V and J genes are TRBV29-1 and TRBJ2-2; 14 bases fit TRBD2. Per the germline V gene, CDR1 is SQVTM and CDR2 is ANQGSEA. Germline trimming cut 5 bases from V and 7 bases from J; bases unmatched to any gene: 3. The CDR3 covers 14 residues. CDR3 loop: CSVKTSGRDGELFF. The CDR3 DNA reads TGCAGCGTTAAGACTAGCGGGAGGGACGGGGAGCTGTTTTTT.

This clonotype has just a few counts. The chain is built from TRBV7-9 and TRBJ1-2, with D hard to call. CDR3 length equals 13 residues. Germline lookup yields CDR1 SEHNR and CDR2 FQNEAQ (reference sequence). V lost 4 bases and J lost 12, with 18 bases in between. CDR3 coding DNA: TGTGCCAGCAGCTCTAGACCGAACTTAAAGGACACCTTC. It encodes CASSSRPNLKDTF.

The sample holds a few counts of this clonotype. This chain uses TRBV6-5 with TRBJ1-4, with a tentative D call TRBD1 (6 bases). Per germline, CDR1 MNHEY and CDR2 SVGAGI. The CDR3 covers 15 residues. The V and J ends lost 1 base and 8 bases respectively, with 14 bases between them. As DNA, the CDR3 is TGTGCCAGCAGTTACTTAGGGGGGGCGCGCGAAAAACTGTTTTTT. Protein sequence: CASSYLGGAREKLFF.

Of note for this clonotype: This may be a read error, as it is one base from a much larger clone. CDR3 protein: CASSVGWGTGELFF. In DNA, the CDR3 is TGTGCCAGCAGCGTAGGCTGGGGCACCGGGGAGCTGTTTTTT. The chain joins TRBV9 to TRBJ2-2; D remains unclear. The CDR3 contains 14 residues. Per germline, CDR1 SGDLS and CDR2 YYNGEE. The V end lost 0 bases, the J end lost 4 bases, and 7 bases lay between the germline ends.

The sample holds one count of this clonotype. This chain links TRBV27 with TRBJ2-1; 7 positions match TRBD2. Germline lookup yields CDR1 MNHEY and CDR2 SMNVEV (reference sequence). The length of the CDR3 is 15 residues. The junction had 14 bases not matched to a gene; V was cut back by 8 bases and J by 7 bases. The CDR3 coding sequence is TGTGCCAGCTACCCAAGGGTGTTAGCGGGTAATGAGCAGTTCTTC. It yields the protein CASYPRVLAGNEQFF.

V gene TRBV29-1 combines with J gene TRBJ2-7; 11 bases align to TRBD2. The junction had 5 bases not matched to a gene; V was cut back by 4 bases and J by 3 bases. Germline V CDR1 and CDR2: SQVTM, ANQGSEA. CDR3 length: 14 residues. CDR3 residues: CSVGLAGRFYEQYF. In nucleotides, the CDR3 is TGCAGCGTTGGACTAGCGGGGAGATTCTACGAGCAGTACTTC.

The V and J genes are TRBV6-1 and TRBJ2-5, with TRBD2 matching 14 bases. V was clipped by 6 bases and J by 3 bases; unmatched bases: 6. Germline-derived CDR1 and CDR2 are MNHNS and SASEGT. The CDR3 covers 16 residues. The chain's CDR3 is CASRERLAGGKETQYF. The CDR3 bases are TGTGCCAGCAGAGAAAGACTAGCGGGAGGGAAAGAGACCCAGTACTTC.

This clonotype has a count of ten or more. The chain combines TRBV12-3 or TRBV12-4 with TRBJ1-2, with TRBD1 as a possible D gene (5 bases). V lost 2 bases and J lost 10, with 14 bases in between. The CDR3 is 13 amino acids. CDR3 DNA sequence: TGTGCCAGCAGTTTAACCCAGGGCGCAGACTACACCTTC. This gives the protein CASSLTQGADYTF.

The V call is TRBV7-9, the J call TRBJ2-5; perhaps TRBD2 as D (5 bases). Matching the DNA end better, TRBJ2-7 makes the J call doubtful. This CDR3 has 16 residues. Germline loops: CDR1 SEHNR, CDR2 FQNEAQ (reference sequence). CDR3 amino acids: CASSLATGILKGEQYF. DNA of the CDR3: TGTGCCAGCAGCTTAGCAACCGGGATTCTGAAGGGCGAGCAGTACTTC.

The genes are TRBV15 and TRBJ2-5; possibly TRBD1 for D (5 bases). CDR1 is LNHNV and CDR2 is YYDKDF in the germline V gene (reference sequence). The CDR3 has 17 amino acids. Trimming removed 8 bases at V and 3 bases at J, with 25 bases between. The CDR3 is CATGSVGVLRFEETQYF. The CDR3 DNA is TGTGCCACCGGAAGCGTAGGGGTCCTACGGTTCGAAGAGACCCAGTACTTC.

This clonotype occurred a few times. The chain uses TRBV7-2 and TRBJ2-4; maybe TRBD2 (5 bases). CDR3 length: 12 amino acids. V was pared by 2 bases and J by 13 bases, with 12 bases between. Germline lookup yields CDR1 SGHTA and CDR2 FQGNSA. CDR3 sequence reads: CASSLYVTGQYF. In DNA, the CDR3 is TGTGCCAGCAGCTTATATGTGACGGGGCAGTACTTC.

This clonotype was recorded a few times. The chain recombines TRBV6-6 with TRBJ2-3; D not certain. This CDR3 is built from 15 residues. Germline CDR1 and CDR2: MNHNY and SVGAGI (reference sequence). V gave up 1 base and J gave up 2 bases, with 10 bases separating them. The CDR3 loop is CASSYFTTSTDTQYF. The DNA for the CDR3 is TGTGCCAGCAGTTACTTTACAACCTCCACAGATACGCAGTATTTT.

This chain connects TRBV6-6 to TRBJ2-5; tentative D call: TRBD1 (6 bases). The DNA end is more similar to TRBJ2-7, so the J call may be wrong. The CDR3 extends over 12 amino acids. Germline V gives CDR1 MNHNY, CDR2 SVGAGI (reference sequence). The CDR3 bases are TGTGCCAGCAGTAACAGGGTAAACGAGCAGTACTTC. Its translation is CASSNRVNEQYF.

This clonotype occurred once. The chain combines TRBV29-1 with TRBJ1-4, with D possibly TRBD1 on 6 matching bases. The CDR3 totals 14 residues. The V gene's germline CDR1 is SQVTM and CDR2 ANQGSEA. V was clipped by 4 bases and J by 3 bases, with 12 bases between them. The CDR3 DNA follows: TGCAGCGTTGGGATACAGGGTTCTAATGAAAAACTGTTTTTT. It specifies CSVGIQGSNEKLFF.

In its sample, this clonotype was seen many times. CDR3 sequence (DNA): TGCGCCAGCAGTGAGCTCTCTTCGGGGAACACTGAAGCTTTCTTT. Its protein product is CASSELSSGNTEAFF. The genes are TRBV10-1 and TRBJ1-1; D unresolved. V was cut by 2 bases and J by 1 base, with 11 bases left in between. The CDR3 extends over 15 amino acids. Per the germline V gene, CDR1 is WNHNN and CDR2 is SYGVQD (reference sequence).

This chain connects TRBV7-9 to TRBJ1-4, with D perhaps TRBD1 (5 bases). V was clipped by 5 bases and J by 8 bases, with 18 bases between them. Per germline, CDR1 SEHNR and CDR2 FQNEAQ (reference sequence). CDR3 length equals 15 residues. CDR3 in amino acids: CASSPLEGKKEKLFF. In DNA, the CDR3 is TGTGCCAGCAGCCCTCTGGAGGGGAAGAAGGAAAAACTGTTTTTT.

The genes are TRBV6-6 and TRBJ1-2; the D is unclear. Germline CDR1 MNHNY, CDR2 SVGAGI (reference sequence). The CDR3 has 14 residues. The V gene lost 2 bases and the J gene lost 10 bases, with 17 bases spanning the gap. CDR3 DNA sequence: TGTGCCAGCAGTTACCTCAGAGACTCAAATGACTACACCTTC. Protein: CASSYLRDSNDYTF.

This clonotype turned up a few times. CDR3 DNA: TGCAGTGCTAGAGAGAACTTTTTCTCTGGGGCCAACGTCCTGACTTTC. Encoded protein: CSARENFFSGANVLTF. The gene calls are TRBV20-1 and TRBJ2-6; D gene ambiguous. Germline CDR1 is DFQATT and CDR2 is SNEGSKA (reference sequence). V dropped 0 bases and J dropped 0 bases, with 9 bases sitting between them. The CDR3 sequence is 16 residues long.

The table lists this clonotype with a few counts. The CDR3 DNA is TGCGCCAGCAGCTTTGGTCGGCTCAGTTTAGGGACTAGCGGGTTCTACGAGCAGTACTTC. Its translation: CASSFGRLSLGTSGFYEQYF. The gene calls are TRBV5-1 and TRBJ2-7; 12 bases map to TRBD2. Germline CDR1 SGHRS, CDR2 YFSETQ. CDR3 length: 20 residues. With V trimmed by 2 bases and J by 3 bases, 18 bases remained unmatched.

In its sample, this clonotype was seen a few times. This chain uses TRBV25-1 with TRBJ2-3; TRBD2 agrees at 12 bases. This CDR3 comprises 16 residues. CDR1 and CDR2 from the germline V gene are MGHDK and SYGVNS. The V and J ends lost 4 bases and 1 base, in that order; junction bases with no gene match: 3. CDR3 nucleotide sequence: TGTGCCAGCAGTGCGGGACTAGCGGGCCGCACAGATACGCAGTATTTT. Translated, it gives CASSAGLAGRTDTQYF.

This CDR3 reads CAISADYKDTQYF. DNA for the CDR3: TGTGCCATCAGTGCGGACTATAAAGATACGCAGTATTTT. V usage is TRBV10-3 and J usage is TRBJ2-3; TRBD2 is a possible D gene (6 bases). Between the trimmed V and J ends, which lost 4 bases and 5 bases, there was a span of 10 bases. The germline V gene has CDR1 ENHRY and CDR2 SYGVKD. The length of the CDR3 is 13 residues.

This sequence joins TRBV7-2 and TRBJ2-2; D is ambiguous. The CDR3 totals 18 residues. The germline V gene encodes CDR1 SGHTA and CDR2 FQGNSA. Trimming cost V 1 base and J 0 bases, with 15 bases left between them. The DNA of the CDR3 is TGTGCCAGCAGCTTAGATTGGCGTAGGAGTTCGAACACCGGGGAGCTGTTTTTT. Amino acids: CASSLDWRRSSNTGELFF.